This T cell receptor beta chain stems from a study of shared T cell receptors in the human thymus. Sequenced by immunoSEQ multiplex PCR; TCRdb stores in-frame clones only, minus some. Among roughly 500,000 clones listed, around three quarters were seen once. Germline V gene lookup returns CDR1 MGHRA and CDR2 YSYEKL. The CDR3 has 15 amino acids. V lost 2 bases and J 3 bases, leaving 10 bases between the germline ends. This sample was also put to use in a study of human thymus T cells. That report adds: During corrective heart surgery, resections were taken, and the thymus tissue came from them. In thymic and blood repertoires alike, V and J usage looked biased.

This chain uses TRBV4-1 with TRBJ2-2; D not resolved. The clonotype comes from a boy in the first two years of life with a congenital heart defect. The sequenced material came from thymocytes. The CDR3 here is CASSQPSDYTGELFF. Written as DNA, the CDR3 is TGCGCCAGCAGCCAACCCAGCGATTACACCGGGGAGCTGTTTTTT.